These 13 T cell receptor beta chains were all obtained from the same sample, sequenced in a study of shared clonotypes between healthy human individuals. TCRdb's table, derived via immunoSEQ multiplex PCR, lists solely in-frame clones and lacks some. Of hundreds of thousands of clones in the sample, around 95% were seen once. Terminally differentiated effector memory CD45RA+ cells were excluded from the naive CD8 cells, which were CD45RO-negative and positively selected for CCR7. Sequencing used naive CD8+ T cells sorted from blood. The receptors shown here come from a woman younger than 45 in good health.

This sequence joins TRBV19 and TRBJ1-1; weak D call: TRBD1 (5 bases). Germline lookup yields CDR1 LNHDA and CDR2 SQIVND (reference sequence). This CDR3 contains 12 residues. V lost 1 base, J lost 6 bases, and 6 bases lay in between. The chain's CDR3 is CASSIAGSEAFF. The CDR3 DNA reads TGTGCCAGTAGTATAGCAGGGTCTGAAGCTTTCTTT.

The genes are TRBV5-4 and TRBJ2-1; D is tentatively TRBD1 or TRBD2 (5 bases each). Germline CDR1 SGHNT, CDR2 YYREEE (reference sequence). Trimming removed 1 base from V and 7 bases from J, with 18 bases in between. The CDR3 has 16 amino acids. The CDR3 nucleotides read TGTGCCAGCAGCTTGCCAGGAGAGGGGCTTACAAATGAGCAGTTCTTC. Translated: CASSLPGEGLTNEQFF.

The chain links TRBV28 to TRBJ1-1; TRBD1 might be the D (6 bases). V was clipped by 5 bases and J by 7 bases, with 14 bases between them. CDR3 size: 13 residues. The germline V gene has CDR1 MDHEN and CDR2 SYDVKM. The CDR3 spells CASSRDTAFEAFF. CDR3 in DNA: TGTGCCAGCAGTCGGGACACCGCCTTTGAAGCTTTCTTT.

This sequence joins TRBV5-4 and TRBJ2-7, with 12 positions matching TRBD1. Germline trimming cut 0 bases from V and 6 bases from J; bases unmatched to any gene: 4. Per germline, CDR1 SGHNT and CDR2 YYREEE (reference sequence). This CDR3 contains 15 residues. For the CDR3, the DNA is TGTGCCAGCAGCTTGGCGGGACAGGGGGCCTCCGAGCAGTACTTC. It codes for CASSLAGQGASEQYF.

V usage is TRBV13 and J usage is TRBJ1-5, with TRBD1 identical over 7 bases. From germline, CDR1 is PRHDT and CDR2 FYEKMQ (reference sequence). The CDR3 runs to 15 residues. Germline trimming cut 0 bases from V and 6 bases from J; bases unmatched to any gene: 5. The DNA of the CDR3 is TGTGCCAGCAGCTTAGGGACAGGGACCGGTCAGCCCCAGCATTTT. This translates into CASSLGTGTGQPQHF.

V gene TRBV2 combines with J gene TRBJ1-5; D possibly corresponds to TRBD1 (5 bases). CDR1 and CDR2 (germline): SNHLY, FYNNEI. Trimming shortened V by 3 bases and J by 0 bases, and 15 bases separated the two germline ends. The CDR3 covers 17 residues. CDR3 bases: TGTGCCAGCAGTGATTTCCGGACAAGGTATAGCAATCAGCCCCAGCATTTT. Amino acid sequence: CASSDFRTRYSNQPQHF.

The chain has TRBV5-1 and TRBJ2-3; 13 bases agree with TRBD2. V shed 3 bases, J shed 10 bases, and the junction held 17 bases outside the gene matches. In germline, CDR1 is SGHRS, CDR2 YFSETQ. The CDR3 is 18 amino acids. The CDR3 sequence: CASSSGLAGVGDIGPQYF. Written as DNA, the CDR3 is TGCGCCAGCAGCTCCGGACTAGCGGGAGTGGGAGATATAGGTCCGCAGTATTTT.

On this clone itself: Other DNA sequences in this sample translate to the same CDR3. CDR3 coding DNA: TGTGCCAGCAGCTTGGGAGACGAGCAGTACTTC. This translates into CASSLGDEQYF. The J gene is TRBJ2-7, the V gene TRBV11-2; TRBD2 might be the D (5 bases). Trimming left V 3 bases short and J 5 bases short, with 5 bases between. The CDR3 is 11 residues long. CDR1 and CDR2 (germline): SGHAT, FQNNGV. Full variable domain (missing parts from reference TRBV11-2 and TRBJ2-7): EAGVAQSPRYKIIEKRQSVAFWCNPISGHATLYWYQQILGQGPKLLIQFQNNGVVDDSQLPKDRFSAERLKGVDSTLKIQPAKLEDSAVYLCASSLGDEQYFGPGTRLTVT.

The chain couples TRBV11-1 to TRBJ1-1; 9 nucleotides align to TRBD1. Germline V lookup: CDR1 SGHAT, CDR2 FQDESV (reference sequence). The CDR3 runs 17 residues. V lost 3 bases and J lost 0; bases outside the gene matches: 8. The DNA of the CDR3 is TGTGCCAGCAGCTTGCGGCGGGGACAGGGAATGAACACTGAAGCTTTCTTT. Encoded protein: CASSLRRGQGMNTEAFF. Using reference TRBV11-1 and TRBJ1-1 for the parts outside the CDR3, the full variable domain is EAEVAQSPRYKITEKSQAVAFWCDPISGHATLYWYRQILGQGPELLVQFQDESVVDDSQLPKDRFSAERLKGVDSTLKIQPAELGDSAMYLCASSLRRGQGMNTEAFFGQGTRLTVV.

The chain recombines TRBV25-1 with TRBJ2-1; D possibly uses TRBD1 or TRBD2 (5 bases each). CDR1 MGHDK and CDR2 SYGVNS come from the germline V gene. This CDR3 comprises 12 residues. V lost 10 bases and J 9 bases, leaving 16 bases between the germline ends. CDR3 loop: CATQLRGREQFF. CDR3 nucleotides: TGTGCCACCCAATTGAGGGGACGTGAGCAGTTCTTC.

Worth noting for this clone: The junction departs from the called germline gene at one end, perhaps through a read error. J is TRBJ2-1 and V is TRBV28; tentative D call: TRBD1 (5 bases). The CDR3 is 16 residues long. The V gene's germline CDR1 is MDHEN and CDR2 SYDVKM. The CDR3 sequence: CASSFSQVPPYSEQFF. Here the CDR3 DNA reads TGTGCCAGCAGTTTTTCACAGGTACCTCCTTACAGTGAGCAGTTCTTC.

This chain uses TRBV6-5 with TRBJ2-2; possible D gene TRBD2, 5 bases. The CDR3 contains 13 residues. Germline values: CDR1 MNHEY, CDR2 SVGAGI. Trimming removed 5 bases at V and 6 bases at J, with 10 bases between. DNA of the CDR3: TGTGCCAGCAGTCCCGGGGATGCCGGGGAGCTGTTTTTT. Translated: CASSPGDAGELFF.

The CDR3 here is CASSRAGPFYNEQFF. The CDR3 nucleotides are TGTGCCAGCAGTAGGGCAGGGCCTTTCTACAATGAGCAGTTCTTC. The chain carries TRBV27 and TRBJ2-1; TRBD1 is a possible D gene (5 bases). The V end lost 5 bases, the J end lost 3 bases, and 14 bases lay between the germline ends. The CDR3 consists of 15 residues. Germline values: CDR1 MNHEY, CDR2 SMNVEV (reference sequence).